Listed below are T cell receptor beta chains from one sample, sequenced in a study of T cells in Graves' hyperthyroidism and ophthalmopathy. A single record per CDR3 protein comes from TCRdb applying MiXCR to the multiplex PCR reads. This table holds around 530,000 distinct CDR3 sequences, approximately 17% found once. Sequencing input: blood. The receptors shown here come from a woman younger than 35 with Graves' ophthalmopathy. CDR3s include the opening cysteine and the closing phenylalanine or tryptophan. Fields, in order: V gene, J gene, clone size, D gene, CDR3 protein, CDR3 DNA. A D gene is named only where the DNA matches it firmly. For some rows the clone size is stated as once, few or many, or as a class when expanded; others skip it.

TRBV11-2	TRBJ2-7	many	TRBD1	CASSLTGTALREQYF	TGTGCCAGCAGCCTTACCGGGACAGCACTACGGGAGCAGTACTTC
TRBV3-1	TRBJ2-2	many	TRBD1	CASSHTGAMTGELFF	TGTGCCAGCAGCCATACAGGGGCGATGACCGGGGAGCTGTTTTTT
TRBV29-1	TRBJ1-1	few	NA	CSVGGTLGTEAFF	TGCAGCGTTGGTGGGACCCTTGGCACTGAAGCTTTCTTT
TRBV30	TRBJ1-1	many	NA	CAWALDRFEAFF	TGTGCCTGGGCTTTAGACAGGTTTGAAGCTTTCTTT
TRBV7-3	TRBJ2-1	NA	NA	CASSFGRGNSEQFF	TGTGCCAGCAGCTTCGGGCGGGGCAATAGTGAGCAGTTCTTC
TRBV4-2	TRBJ2-2	NA	NA	CASSQDRYGELFF	TGTGCCAGCAGCCAAGATCGTTACGGGGAGCTGTTTTTT
TRBV25-1	TRBJ2-1	NA	NA	CASSDISAPIDNEQFF	TGTGCCAGCAGTGACATCAGCGCGCCTATCGACAATGAGCAGTTCTTC
TRBV20-1	TRBJ2-7	NA	TRBD2	CSASPPGLAGGNEQYF	TGCAGTGCCTCCCCCCCAGGTCTAGCGGGAGGAAACGAGCAGTACTTC
TRBV7-9	TRBJ1-5	NA	NA	CASSHGDYSNQPQHF	TGTGCCAGCAGCCACGGGGACTATAGCAATCAGCCCCAGCATTTT
TRBV12-5	TRBJ1-1	many	NA	CASGLKAGSFTEAFF	TGTGCTAGTGGTTTGAAGGCAGGGTCATTCACTGAAGCTTTCTTT
TRBV7-2	TRBJ1-1	NA	NA	CASSFPRGGNTEAFF	TGTGCCAGCAGCTTCCCCCGGGGGGGGAACACTGAAGCTTTCTTT
TRBV19	TRBJ1-5	few	NA	CATAIKDTQPQHF	TGTGCCACCGCAATCAAGGACACCCAGCCCCAGCATTTT
TRBV20-1	TRBJ2-7	NA	NA	CSAQLVGNYEQYF	TGCAGTGCTCAGCTGGTAGGGAACTACGAGCAGTACTTC
TRBV18	TRBJ2-2	NA	NA	CASSPLHSANTGELFF	TGTGCCAGCTCACCACTGCACAGCGCGAACACCGGGGAGCTGTTTTTT
TRBV6-1	TRBJ1-4	many	NA	CASSEWRHSNEKLFF	TGTGCCAGCAGTGAATGGAGACATTCTAATGAAAAACTGTTTTTT
TRBV27	TRBJ1-5	few	NA	CASSLGPVGSNTNQPQHF	TGTGCCAGCAGTTTAGGTCCAGTTGGGAGCAACACCAATCAGCCCCAGCATTTT
TRBV27	TRBJ2-1	many	NA	CASSLLTGRLYNEQFF	TGTGCCAGCAGTTTATTAACGGGGAGGTTATACAATGAGCAGTTCTTC
TRBV2	TRBJ2-6	NA	TRBD1	CASSLGTGTLPSGANVLTF	TGTGCCAGCAGCCTCGGGACAGGTACCCTTCCCTCTGGGGCCAACGTCCTGACTTTC
TRBV11-2	TRBJ1-6	NA	NA	CASSLGQFLHF	TGTGCCAGCAGCCTGGGACAATTCCTCCACTTT
TRBV4-2	TRBJ2-7	many	NA	CASSLRAGYEQYF	TGTGCCAGCAGCCTTAGGGCAGGCTACGAGCAGTACTTC
TRBV4-3	TRBJ2-7	NA	NA	CASSQEWLGEQYF	TGCGCCAGCAGCCAAGAATGGCTAGGCGAGCAGTACTTC
TRBV28	TRBJ2-5	many	TRBD2	CASSSTRTSGGPLRETQYF	TGTGCCAGCAGTTCAACCAGGACTAGCGGGGGGCCGTTGAGAGAGACCCAGTACTTC